This T cell receptor beta chain is drawn from a study of identical twins. Study-level findings and limits: Within beta out-of-frame sequences, the excess sharing observed between twins was weaker.

In regard to this clonotype: Its antigen is not known.

Addition of a universal primer site occurred through template switching, and cDNA carried unique molecular identifiers. MiXCR was run by TCRdb on the 5' RACE reads, yielding one entry per CDR3 protein. The sample lists hundreds of thousands of distinct CDR3 sequences; around 21% were seen once. CDR1 SGHTA and CDR2 FQGNSA come from the germline V gene. V lost 1 base, J lost 8 bases, and 11 bases lay in between. The CDR3 extends over 13 amino acids. These data also formed part of another study, on T cells expressing NK-cell markers. That paper states: The dominant NKG2C+ clonotypes represented about 1.0-7.5% of CD8+ T cells in six donors. Whether expanded NKG2C+ T cell clones were HCMV specific stayed uncertain.

This clonotype was sampled from a woman aged 18-35 years in good health. The chain couples TRBV7-2 to TRBJ1-2; D remains unclear. Sequences were obtained from PBMCs. CDR3 in amino acids: CASSLGVVGGYTF. CDR3 nucleotide sequence: TGTGCCAGCAGCTTAGGCGTGGTGGGCGGCTACACCTTC.